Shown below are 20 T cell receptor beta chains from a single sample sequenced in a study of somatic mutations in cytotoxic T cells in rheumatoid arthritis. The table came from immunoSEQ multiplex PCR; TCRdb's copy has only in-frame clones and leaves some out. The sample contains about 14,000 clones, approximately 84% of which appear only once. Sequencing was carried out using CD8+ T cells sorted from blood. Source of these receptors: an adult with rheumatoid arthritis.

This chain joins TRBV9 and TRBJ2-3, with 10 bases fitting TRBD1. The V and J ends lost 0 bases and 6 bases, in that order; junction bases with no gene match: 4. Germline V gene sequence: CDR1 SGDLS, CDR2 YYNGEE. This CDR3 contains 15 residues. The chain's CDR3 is CASSVDDRGLDTQYF. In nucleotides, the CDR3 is TGTGCCAGCAGCGTAGATGACAGGGGGCTGGATACGCAGTATTTT.

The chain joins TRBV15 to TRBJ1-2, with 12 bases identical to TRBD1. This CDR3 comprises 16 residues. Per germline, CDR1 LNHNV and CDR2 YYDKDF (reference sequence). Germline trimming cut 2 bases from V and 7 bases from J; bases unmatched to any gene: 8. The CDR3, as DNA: TGTGCCACCAGCAGAACCCCGGGACAGGGGGCTCTTGGCTACACCTTC. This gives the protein CATSRTPGQGALGYTF.

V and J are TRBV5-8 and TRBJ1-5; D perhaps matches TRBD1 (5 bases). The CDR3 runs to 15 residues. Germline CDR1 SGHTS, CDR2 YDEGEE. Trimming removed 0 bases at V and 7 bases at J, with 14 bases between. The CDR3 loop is CASSLGEGFGQPQHF. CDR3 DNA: TGTGCCAGCAGCTTGGGCGAGGGGTTTGGGCAGCCCCAGCATTTT.

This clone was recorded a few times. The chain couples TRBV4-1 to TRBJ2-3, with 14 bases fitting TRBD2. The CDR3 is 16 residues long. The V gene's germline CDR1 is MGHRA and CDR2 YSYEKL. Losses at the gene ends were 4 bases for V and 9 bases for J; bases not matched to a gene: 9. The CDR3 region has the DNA TGCGCCAGCAGCCCGACTAGCGGGGGGGCCCATAGGACGCAGTATTTT. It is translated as CASSPTSGGAHRTQYF.

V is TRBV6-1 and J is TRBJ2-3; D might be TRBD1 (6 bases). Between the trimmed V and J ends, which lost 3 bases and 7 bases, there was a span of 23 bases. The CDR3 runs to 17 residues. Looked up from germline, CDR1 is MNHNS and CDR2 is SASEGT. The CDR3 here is CASSEGAWVTYFNTQYF. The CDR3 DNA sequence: TGTGCCAGCAGTGAGGGGGCTTGGGTTACTTACTTTAATACGCAGTATTTT.

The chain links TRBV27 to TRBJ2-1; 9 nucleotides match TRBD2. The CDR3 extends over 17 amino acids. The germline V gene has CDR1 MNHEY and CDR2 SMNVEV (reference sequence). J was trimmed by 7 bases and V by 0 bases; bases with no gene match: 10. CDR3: CASSLSIIAGVRNEQFF. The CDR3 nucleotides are TGTGCCAGCAGTTTATCCATTATAGCGGGAGTCCGTAATGAGCAGTTCTTC.

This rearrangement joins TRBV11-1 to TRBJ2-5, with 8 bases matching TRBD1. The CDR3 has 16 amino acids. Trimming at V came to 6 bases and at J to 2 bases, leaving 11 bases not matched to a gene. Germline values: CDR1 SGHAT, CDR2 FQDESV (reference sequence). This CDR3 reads CASSQILRGLQETQYF. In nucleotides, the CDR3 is TGTGCCAGCAGTCAAATTCTCAGGGGGCTACAAGAGACCCAGTACTTC.

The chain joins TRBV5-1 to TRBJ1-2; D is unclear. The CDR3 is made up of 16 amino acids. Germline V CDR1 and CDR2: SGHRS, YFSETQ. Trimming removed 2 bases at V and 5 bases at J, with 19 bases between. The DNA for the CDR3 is TGCGCCAGCAGCTTACTGCCGGGAAGAAACATTTATGGCTACACCTTC. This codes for CASSLLPGRNIYGYTF.

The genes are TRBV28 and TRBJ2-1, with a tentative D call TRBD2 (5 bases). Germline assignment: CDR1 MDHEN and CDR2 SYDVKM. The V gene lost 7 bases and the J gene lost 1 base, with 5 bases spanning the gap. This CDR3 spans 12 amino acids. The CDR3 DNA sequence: TGTGCCAGCACGGGATCCTACAATGAGCAGTTCTTC. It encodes CASTGSYNEQFF.

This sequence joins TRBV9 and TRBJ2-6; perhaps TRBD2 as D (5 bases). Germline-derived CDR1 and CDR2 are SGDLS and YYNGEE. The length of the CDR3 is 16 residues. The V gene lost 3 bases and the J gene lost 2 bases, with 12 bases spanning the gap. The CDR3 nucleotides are TGTGCCAGCAGCGCTCCCCTGACTACTGGGGCCAACGTCCTGACTTTC. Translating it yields CASSAPLTTGANVLTF.

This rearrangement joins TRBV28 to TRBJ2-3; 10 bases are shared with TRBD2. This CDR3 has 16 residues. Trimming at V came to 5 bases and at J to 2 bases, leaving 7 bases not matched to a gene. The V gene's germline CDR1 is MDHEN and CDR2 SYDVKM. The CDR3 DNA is TGTGCCAGCAGTGTCCTAGCGGGGGTTACCACAGATACGCAGTATTTT. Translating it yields CASSVLAGVTTDTQYF.

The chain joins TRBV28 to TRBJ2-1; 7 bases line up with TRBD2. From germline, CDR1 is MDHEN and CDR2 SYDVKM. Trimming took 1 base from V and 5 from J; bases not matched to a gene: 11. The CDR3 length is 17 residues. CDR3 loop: CASSLFPPSGGHNEQFF. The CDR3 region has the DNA TGTGCCAGCAGTTTATTTCCGCCTAGCGGCGGGCACAATGAGCAGTTCTTC.

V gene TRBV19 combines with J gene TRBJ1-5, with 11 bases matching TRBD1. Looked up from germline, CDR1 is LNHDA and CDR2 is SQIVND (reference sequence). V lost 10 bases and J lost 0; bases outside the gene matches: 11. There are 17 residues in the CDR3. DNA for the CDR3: TGTGCCACCTCGGCCGGGACAGGGGGTTATAGCAATCAGCCCCAGCATTTT. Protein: CATSAGTGGYSNQPQHF.

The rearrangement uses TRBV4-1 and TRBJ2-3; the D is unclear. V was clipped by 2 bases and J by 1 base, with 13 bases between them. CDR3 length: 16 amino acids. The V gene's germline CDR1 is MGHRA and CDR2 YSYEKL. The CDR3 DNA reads TGCGCCAGCAGCCAATTATTCGATGTTGGCACAGATACGCAGTATTTT. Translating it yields CASSQLFDVGTDTQYF.

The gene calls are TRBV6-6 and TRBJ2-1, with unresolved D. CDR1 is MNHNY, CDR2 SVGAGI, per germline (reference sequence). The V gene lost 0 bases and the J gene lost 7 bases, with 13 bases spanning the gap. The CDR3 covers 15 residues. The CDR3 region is CASSYSMGTGNEQFF. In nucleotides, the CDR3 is TGTGCCAGCAGTTACTCGATGGGTACTGGGAATGAGCAGTTCTTC.

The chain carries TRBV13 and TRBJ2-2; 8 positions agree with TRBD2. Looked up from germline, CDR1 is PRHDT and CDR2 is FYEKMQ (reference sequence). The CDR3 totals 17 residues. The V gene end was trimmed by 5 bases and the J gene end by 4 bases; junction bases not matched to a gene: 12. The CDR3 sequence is CASSPTGAGGITGELFF. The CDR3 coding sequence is TGTGCCAGCAGCCCCACCGGGGCGGGGGGCATCACCGGGGAGCTGTTTTTT.

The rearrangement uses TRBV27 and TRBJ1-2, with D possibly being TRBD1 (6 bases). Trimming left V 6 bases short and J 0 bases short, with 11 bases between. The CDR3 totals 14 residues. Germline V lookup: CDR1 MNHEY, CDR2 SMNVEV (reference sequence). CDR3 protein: CASSPTGTNYGYTF. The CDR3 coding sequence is TGTGCCAGCAGCCCAACAGGGACTAACTATGGCTACACCTTC.

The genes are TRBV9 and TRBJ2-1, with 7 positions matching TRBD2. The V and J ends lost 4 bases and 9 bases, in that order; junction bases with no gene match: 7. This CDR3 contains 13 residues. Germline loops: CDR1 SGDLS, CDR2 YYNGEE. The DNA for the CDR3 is TGTGCCAGCAGCCTACTAGCGTCAGGTGAGCAGTTCTTC. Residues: CASSLLASGEQFF.

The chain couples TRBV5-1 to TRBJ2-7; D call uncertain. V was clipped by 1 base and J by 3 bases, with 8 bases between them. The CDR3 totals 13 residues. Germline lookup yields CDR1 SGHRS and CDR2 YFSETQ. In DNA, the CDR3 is TGCGCCAGCAGCTTGACATACAGCTACGAGCAGTACTTC. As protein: CASSLTYSYEQYF.

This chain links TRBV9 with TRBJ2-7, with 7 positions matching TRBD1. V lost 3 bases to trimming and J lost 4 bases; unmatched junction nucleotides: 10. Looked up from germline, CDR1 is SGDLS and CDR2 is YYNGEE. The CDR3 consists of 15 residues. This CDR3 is CASSALPGGRYEQYF. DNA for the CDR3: TGTGCCAGCAGCGCGTTGCCAGGGGGAAGGTACGAGCAGTACTTC.